The TCR beta chain under discussion was sequenced for a study of T-cell memory formation after mild COVID-19. About the study: There were largely donor-specific TCR clusters. Study-level points and caveats: That cross-reactive memory joined was suggested by some responding clones appearing in pre-infection memory. Clones that contracted from day 15 to 85 had balanced CD4/CD8; later expanders were CD4+ biased. CD4+ clones that contracted lay mainly in CM and EM; CD8+ ones lay in EMRA.

This clonotype was counted between two and nine times. Its antigen is undetermined. In germline, CDR1 is SGDLS, CDR2 YYNGEE. Trimming stripped 1 base from V and 2 bases from J, with 17 bases between. This CDR3 spans 17 amino acids. Each CDR3 protein gets one entry after TCRdb re-called the 5' RACE reads with MiXCR. This repertoire shows about 84,000 distinct CDR3 sequences, over 11% found once; its top ten account for roughly 30%. The sequenced sample was PBMCs or a T cell subset sorted from them (not recorded which). The chain joins TRBV9 to TRBJ2-3; D tentatively fits TRBD1 or TRBD2 (5 bases each). The source is an adult woman who had mild COVID-19 (a few samples of this study predate the infection). Cell type and time point are not known. Here the CDR3 DNA reads TGTGCCAGCAGCGTACCAGCCCGGGGCATCAACACAGATACGCAGTATTTT. Translation: CASSVPARGINTDTQYF.